These 10 T cell receptor beta chains came from one sample sequenced in a study of blood T cell repertoires in COVID-19. Assay used: immunoSEQ multiplex PCR; TCRdb lists only in-frame clones, some missing. The data contain some 200,000 clones, 80% to 85% of them singletons. Material for sequencing was PBMCs or T cells enriched from blood (not recorded which). The receptors here all came from a woman aged 45-65 years with acute COVID-19.

The chain uses TRBV29-1 and TRBJ1-4; unclear D gene. Trimming shortened V by 4 bases and J by 0 bases, and 9 bases separated the two germline ends. CDR1 is SQVTM and CDR2 is ANQGSEA in the germline V gene. This CDR3 is built from 14 residues. The CDR3 DNA reads TGCAGCGTTGGGGAGGTTGCAACTAATGAAAAACTGTTTTTT. Protein: CSVGEVATNEKLFF.

This clone was found a few times. V usage is TRBV7-9 and J usage is TRBJ1-5, with D unresolved. The V gene lost 2 bases and the J gene lost 5 bases, with 7 bases spanning the gap. Germline V gene data show CDR1 as SEHNR and CDR2 as FQNEAQ (reference sequence). This CDR3 is built from 13 residues. This chain's CDR3 is CASSLSADQPQHF. CDR3 DNA: TGTGCCAGCAGCTTATCAGCGGATCAGCCCCAGCATTTT.

The V and J genes are TRBV7-8 and TRBJ1-1, with 7 bases identical to TRBD1. CDR1 and CDR2 from the germline V gene are SGHVS and FQNEAQ. CDR3 length: 15 residues. With 1 base clipped from V and 1 base from J, the junction kept 3 bases outside the gene matches. CDR3: CASSLVRTGNTEAFF. CDR3 coding DNA: TGTGCCAGCAGCTTAGTCCGGACAGGGAACACTGAAGCTTTCTTT.

The chain is built from TRBV18 and TRBJ2-5; TRBD2 agrees at 7 bases. Trimming at V came to 3 bases and at J to 2 bases, leaving 3 bases not matched to a gene. Germline V gene lookup returns CDR1 KGHSH and CDR2 LQKENI. The CDR3 is made up of 14 amino acids. The CDR3 here is CASSPLGGQETQYF. Here the CDR3 DNA reads TGTGCCAGCTCACCCCTGGGGGGGCAAGAGACCCAGTACTTC.

V and J are TRBV24-1 and TRBJ2-1; TRBD2 is a possible D gene (6 bases). This CDR3 comprises 14 residues. Looked up from germline, CDR1 is KGHDR and CDR2 is SFDVKD. V was pared by 3 bases and J by 2 bases, with 7 bases between. In DNA, the CDR3 is TGTGCCACCAGTGATGCGGGACCCTACAATGAGCAGTTCTTC. It encodes CATSDAGPYNEQFF.

The chain employs TRBV11-3 and TRBJ2-5; possibly TRBD2 for D (6 bases). In germline, CDR1 is SGHNT, CDR2 YENEEA. The CDR3 is 15 residues long. Trimming left V 1 base short and J 1 base short, with 10 bases between. This CDR3 reads CASSLGLAVQETQYF. Written as DNA, the CDR3 is TGTGCCAGCAGCTTAGGTTTAGCGGTCCAAGAGACCCAGTACTTC.

This sequence joins TRBV7-9 and TRBJ1-1; 7 nucleotides match TRBD1. The CDR3 is 15 residues long. V gave up 5 bases and J gave up 0 bases; unmatched junction bases: 6. Per germline, CDR1 SEHNR and CDR2 FQNEAQ (reference sequence). This chain's CDR3 is CASSPQTGLNTEAFF. The CDR3 DNA reads TGTGCCAGCAGCCCCCAGACAGGGCTGAACACTGAAGCTTTCTTT.

DNA for the CDR3: TGCGCCAGCAGCTTCCAACTCGGGGGGTCCAATGAGCAGTTCTTC. Translated, it gives CASSFQLGGSNEQFF. This chain uses TRBV5-1 with TRBJ2-1; TRBD2 aligns across 7 bases. This CDR3 has 15 residues. Trimming at V came to 2 bases and at J to 6 bases, leaving 8 bases not matched to a gene. Germline loops: CDR1 SGHRS, CDR2 YFSETQ. Looking up the rest from reference TRBV5-1 and TRBJ2-1 gives the full variable domain: KAGVTQTPRYLIKTRGQQVTLSCSPISGHRSVSWYQQTPGQGLQFLFEYFSETQRNKGNFPGRFSGRQFSNSRSEMNVSTLELGDSALYLCASSFQLGGSNEQFFGPGTRLTVL.

The J gene is TRBJ2-5, the V gene TRBV7-8; TRBD1 is a possible D gene (6 bases). Germline lookup yields CDR1 SGHVS and CDR2 FQNEAQ. This CDR3 has 16 residues. V was trimmed by 1 base and J by 4 bases, leaving 16 bases between them. DNA for the CDR3: TGTGCCAGCAGCTTAGTGGCAGGGGATTATAGAGAGACCCAGTACTTC. It yields the protein CASSLVAGDYRETQYF.

The J gene is TRBJ1-6, the V gene TRBV6-5; D unresolved. Germline CDR1 is MNHEY and CDR2 is SVGAGI. Deletions cut 4 bases from V and 6 bases from J, with 10 bases between. This CDR3 contains 14 residues. DNA of the CDR3: TGTGCCAGCAGTTGGGGAGGAGGTAATTCACCCCTCCACTTT. This sequence encodes CASSWGGGNSPLHF.